This TCR beta chain was captured by sequencing in a study of CD8 T cells in Susac syndrome. Sequencing targeted TCR beta in T cells from blood (CD8+ and CD4+). Stable or active relapsing-remitting multiple sclerosis, untreated and meeting revised McDonald criteria, defined the controls. Negative magnetic isolation gave CD8+ and CD4+ cells; FACS enriched CD8+ TEMRA. Random-hexamer reverse transcription was applied to roughly 0.45 to 1 ug RNA. Amplification of the TCR beta CDR3 was carried out by immunoSEQ multiplex PCR, which spanned a total of 54 Vbeta and 13 Jbeta segments. From the immunoSEQ multiplex PCR reads, TCRdb called clonotypes with MiXCR, one entry per CDR3 protein. The sample carries a few hundred thousand distinct CDR3 sequences, about 91% recorded once. The sequenced sample consisted of CD8+ T cells from PBMCs. This receptor was obtained from a human donor with multiple sclerosis.

The CDR3 region is CSVEGGGHRGRYNEQFF. CDR3 DNA: TGCAGCGTTGAAGGGGGGGGCCACAGGGGACGCTACAATGAGCAGTTCTTC. The chain is built from TRBV29-1 and TRBJ2-1; D tentatively fits TRBD1 or TRBD2 (7 bases each). The CDR3 length is 17 residues. The germline gives CDR1 SQVTM, CDR2 ANQGSEA. V shed 1 base and J shed 3 bases, with 19 bases lying between them.